Here is one TCR beta chain with its context. Its cognate antigen is unknown. CDR3 length equals 13 residues. CDR1 and CDR2 from the germline V gene are SGHRS and YFSETQ. Trimming left V 4 bases short and J 2 bases short, with 9 bases between. This sample is drawn from a study of a mutant IDH1 vaccine in newly diagnosed glioma. On the study more broadly: Among treated patients, about 62% were male and around 40% female, and mean age was around 40 years.

Time point noted: week 5, during vaccination. Topical imiquimod was applied with each vaccine dose, which held 300 ug of mutant IDH1 20-mer peptide. Clones were read by immunoSEQ multiplex PCR, and TCRdb kept only the in-frame ones, dropping some. The table has tens of thousands of clones, 80% to 85% seen once. J is TRBJ2-5 and V is TRBV5-1; no clear D gene. Sequencing was performed on PBMCs, taken from a glioma patient whose treatment included an IDH1 peptide vaccine. The clonotype originates from a man aged 25-45 years with glioma. CDR3 sequence: CASSVFEQETQYF. The DNA for the CDR3 is TGCGCCAGCAGCGTCTTCGAACAAGAGACCCAGTACTTC.